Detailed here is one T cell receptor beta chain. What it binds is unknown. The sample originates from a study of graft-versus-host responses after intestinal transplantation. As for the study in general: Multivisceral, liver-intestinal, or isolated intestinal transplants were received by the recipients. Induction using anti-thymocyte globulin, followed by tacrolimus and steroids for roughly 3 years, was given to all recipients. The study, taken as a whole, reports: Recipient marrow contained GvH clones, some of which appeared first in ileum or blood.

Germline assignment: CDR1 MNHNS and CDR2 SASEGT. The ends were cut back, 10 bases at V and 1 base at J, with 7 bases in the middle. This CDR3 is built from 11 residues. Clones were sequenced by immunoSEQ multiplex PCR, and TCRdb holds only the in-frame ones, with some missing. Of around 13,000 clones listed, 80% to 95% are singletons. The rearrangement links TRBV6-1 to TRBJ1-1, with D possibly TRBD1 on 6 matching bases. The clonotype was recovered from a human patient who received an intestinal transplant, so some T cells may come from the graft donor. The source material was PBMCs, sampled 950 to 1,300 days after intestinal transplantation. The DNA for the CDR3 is TGTGCCACGACAGGGAACACTGAAGCTTTCTTT. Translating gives CATTGNTEAFF.